What follows are 26 T cell receptor beta chains derived from one specimen sequenced in a study of T cell responses to AZD1222 COVID-19 vaccine. Here immunoSEQ multiplex PCR was the method, and the copy in TCRdb shows in-frame clones only, minus some. There are 150,000 to 200,000 clones in the sample; 85% to 90% occur only once, and 5% to 7.5% lies in the top ten. The sample was peripheral blood, taken on day 0 of AZD1222 vaccination. These receptors originate from an adult in good health.

V and J are TRBV19 and TRBJ2-4, with 9 bases matching TRBD2. In germline, CDR1 is LNHDA, CDR2 SQIVND (reference sequence). V trimming: 2 bases; J trimming: 0 bases; junction bases outside the gene matches: 14. There are 20 residues in the CDR3. The DNA for the CDR3 is TGTGCCAGTAGTATACCCCCCTGGCGGGGGGGATCTAAAGCCAAAAACATTCAGTACTTC. This translates into CASSIPPWRGGSKAKNIQYF.

The chain links TRBV12-3 or TRBV12-4 to TRBJ2-7; TRBD2 matches at 8 bases. CDR3 length: 13 amino acids. J was trimmed by 6 bases and V by 5 bases; bases with no gene match: 6. The CDR3 is CASSAGLASEQYF. The CDR3 nucleotides read TGTGCCAGCAGTGCAGGACTAGCTAGCGAGCAGTACTTC.

The chain employs TRBV28 and TRBJ1-4, with a weak D call TRBD1 (6 bases). Germline V lookup: CDR1 MDHEN, CDR2 SYDVKM. The V end was cut by 7 bases, the J end by 2 bases, with 14 bases between. The CDR3 extends over 15 amino acids. The CDR3 here is CASKPGGRTNEKLFF. CDR3 sequence (DNA): TGTGCCAGCAAACCTGGGGGCAGGACTAATGAAAAACTGTTTTTT.

The chain has TRBV18 and TRBJ1-5; D perhaps matches TRBD1 (5 bases). Per germline, CDR1 KGHSH and CDR2 LQKENI. The CDR3 spans 17 residues. V gave up 3 bases and J gave up 4 bases, with 19 bases separating them. CDR3 residues: CASSPDSPQPANQPQHF. CDR3 coding DNA: TGTGCCAGCTCACCTGACAGCCCGCAGCCCGCTAATCAGCCCCAGCATTTT.

The chain uses TRBV19 and TRBJ2-3; D gene unclear. Germline V gene lookup returns CDR1 LNHDA and CDR2 SQIVND (reference sequence). The V end was cut by 5 bases, the J end by 4 bases, with 13 bases between. The CDR3 consists of 14 residues. This CDR3 reads CASSLGRVADTQYF. The CDR3 nucleotides read TGTGCCAGTAGTCTAGGTCGGGTCGCAGATACGCAGTATTTT.

The chain links TRBV28 to TRBJ2-5; no clear D gene. Per the germline V gene, CDR1 is MDHEN and CDR2 is SYDVKM. CDR3 length: 17 amino acids. V lost 3 bases, J lost 2 bases, and 19 bases lay in between. CDR3: CASSFRRSSLVQETQYF. CDR3 nucleotides: TGTGCCAGCAGTTTCCGTCGGAGTAGTCTTGTTCAAGAGACCCAGTACTTC.

The chain is built from TRBV29-1 and TRBJ2-5; weak D call: TRBD1 (6 bases). The germline gives CDR1 SQVTM, CDR2 ANQGSEA. The CDR3 spans 12 residues. V gave up 4 bases and J gave up 5 bases, with 11 bases separating them. Written as DNA, the CDR3 is TGCAGCGTTGTGCCCAGGGGCGAGACCCAGTACTTC. Protein: CSVVPRGETQYF.

CDR3 bases: TGTGCCAGTAGTATAGGTGGGGTCGCCTACGAGCAGTACTTC. Encoded protein: CASSIGGVAYEQYF. The chain combines TRBV19 with TRBJ2-7; D remains ambiguous. This CDR3 comprises 14 residues. The V gene's germline CDR1 is LNHDA and CDR2 SQIVND (reference sequence). The V end lost 1 base, the J end lost 2 bases, and 9 bases lay between the germline ends.

This chain joins TRBV7-9 and TRBJ2-2, with 7 positions matching TRBD2. This CDR3 comprises 12 residues. J was trimmed by 7 bases and V by 5 bases; bases with no gene match: 1. Germline V lookup: CDR1 SEHNR, CDR2 FQNEAQ (reference sequence). In nucleotides, the CDR3 is TGTGCCAGCAGCCGGGGGGACGGGGAGCTGTTTTTT. Protein product: CASSRGDGELFF. Together with reference TRBV7-9 and TRBJ2-2, the CDR3 gives the full variable domain: DTGVSQNPRHKITKRGQNVTFRCDPISEHNRLYWYRQTLGQGPEFLTYFQNEAQLEKSRLLSDRFSAERPKGSFSTLEIQRTEQGDSAMYLCASSRGDGELFFGEGSRLTVL.

The genes are TRBV7-9 and TRBJ1-5, with unresolved D. Trimming stripped 5 bases from V and 3 bases from J, with 20 bases between. The germline V gene has CDR1 SEHNR and CDR2 FQNEAQ (reference sequence). CDR3 length: 17 amino acids. CDR3 loop: CASSSLHSAGPNQPQHF. The CDR3, as DNA: TGTGCCAGCAGCAGTTTGCACAGCGCAGGTCCCAATCAGCCCCAGCATTTT.

V gene TRBV19 combines with J gene TRBJ1-5; D perhaps matches TRBD1 (6 bases). CDR3 length: 18 amino acids. Germline assignment: CDR1 LNHDA and CDR2 SQIVND (reference sequence). With 0 bases removed from V and 1 base from J, the gap between germline ends came to 16 bases. The CDR3 is CASSIDPLRGASNQPQHF. CDR3 bases: TGTGCCAGTAGTATAGACCCCCTCCGGGGGGCAAGCAATCAGCCCCAGCATTTT.

The gene calls are TRBV4-1 and TRBJ2-1, with D perhaps matching TRBD1 (6 bases). Germline loops: CDR1 MGHRA, CDR2 YSYEKL. The ends were cut back, 0 bases at V and 1 base at J, with 10 bases in the middle. The CDR3 consists of 16 residues. Written as DNA, the CDR3 is TGCGCCAGCAGCCAAGAGGGGGCAGCATCCTACAATGAGCAGTTCTTC. The encoded protein is CASSQEGAASYNEQFF.

This sequence joins TRBV6-5 and TRBJ2-5; 9 bases match TRBD2. The junction had 3 bases not matched to a gene; V was cut back by 1 base and J by 3 bases. This CDR3 region has 15 residues. The germline V gene has CDR1 MNHEY and CDR2 SVGAGI. The CDR3 loop reads CASSYWASGKETQYF. Written as DNA, the CDR3 is TGTGCCAGCAGTTACTGGGCTAGCGGGAAAGAGACCCAGTACTTC.

The chain employs TRBV5-1 and TRBJ1-5; D unresolved. CDR3 length equals 14 residues. Trimming pared 0 bases from V and 5 bases from J, leaving 9 bases between. In germline, CDR1 is SGHRS, CDR2 YFSETQ. CDR3 sequence reads: CASSLDTMDQPQHF. CDR3 coding DNA: TGCGCCAGCAGCTTGGATACCATGGATCAGCCCCAGCATTTT.

The rearrangement uses TRBV6-5 and TRBJ1-5, with 9 bases aligning to TRBD1. The CDR3 loop spans 16 amino acids. Germline-derived CDR1 and CDR2 are MNHEY and SVGAGI. V dropped 4 bases and J dropped 5; count of bases not matched to a gene: 9. The DNA for the CDR3 is TGTGCCAGCAGTTCCCTGGGACAGGGTTACCATCAGCCCCAGCATTTT. Protein: CASSSLGQGYHQPQHF.

The genes are TRBV5-1 and TRBJ2-1; D might be TRBD2 (5 bases). CDR3 length: 15 amino acids. The V and J ends lost 0 bases and 4 bases respectively, with 11 bases between them. Germline loops: CDR1 SGHRS, CDR2 YFSETQ. The CDR3 DNA reads TGCGCCAGCAGCTTGGGAGCGGACGTATACAATGAGCAGTTCTTC. Amino acid sequence: CASSLGADVYNEQFF.

The chain has TRBV7-2 and TRBJ2-3; D might be TRBD2 (5 bases). This CDR3 is built from 16 residues. Germline CDR1 SGHTA, CDR2 FQGNSA. V lost 2 bases and J lost 7, with 19 bases in between. The CDR3 spells CASSLSGTGVRNTQYF. The CDR3 nucleotides read TGTGCCAGCAGCTTATCGGGAACGGGTGTGCGGAATACGCAGTATTTT.

The rearrangement joins TRBV2 to TRBJ2-7; TRBD1 or TRBD2 may be the D gene (5 bases each). Germline-derived CDR1 and CDR2 are SNHLY and FYNNEI. V was clipped by 6 bases and J by 2 bases, with 20 bases between them. The CDR3 contains 16 residues. CDR3 loop: CASRGDRSRTTYEQYF. CDR3 nucleotides: TGTGCCAGCAGGGGAGACAGATCAAGAACTACCTACGAGCAGTACTTC.

The rearrangement uses TRBV18 and TRBJ1-5; D call uncertain. V was pared by 2 bases and J by 5 bases, with 10 bases between. The V gene's germline CDR1 is KGHSH and CDR2 LQKENI. The CDR3 loop spans 14 amino acids. DNA for the CDR3: TGTGCCAGCTCACCAGGTGGACTGGATCAGCCCCAGCATTTT. Amino acid sequence: CASSPGGLDQPQHF.

The V call is TRBV6-5, the J call TRBJ2-1; perhaps TRBD2 as D (6 bases). The V gene lost 6 bases and the J gene lost 8 bases, with 17 bases spanning the gap. CDR3 length: 14 amino acids. Germline CDR1 is MNHEY and CDR2 is SVGAGI. The CDR3 is CASRGGLSPDEQFF. CDR3 nucleotides: TGTGCCAGCAGGGGGGGACTTTCTCCGGATGAGCAGTTCTTC.

This clone was seen a single time. The chain's CDR3 is CASSLAAGSYEQYF. CDR3 DNA sequence: TGTGCCAGCAGCTTAGCGGCCGGTTCCTACGAGCAGTACTTC. The genes are TRBV7-8 and TRBJ2-7; D is ambiguous. CDR1 SGHVS and CDR2 FQNEAQ come from the germline V gene. The CDR3 has 14 residues. The germline V and J ends were trimmed by 0 bases and 1 base, with 7 bases remaining between them.

V and J are TRBV9 and TRBJ1-6; 7 bases match TRBD1. Germline trimming cut 0 bases from V and 9 bases from J; bases unmatched to any gene: 6. CDR1 and CDR2 from the germline V gene are SGDLS and YYNGEE. This CDR3 comprises 15 residues. Here the CDR3 DNA reads TGTGCCAGCAGCGTAGGTCGAGGGGGCAGTTCACCCCTCCACTTT. As protein: CASSVGRGGSSPLHF.

This clone appeared a single time. V usage is TRBV10-3 and J usage is TRBJ2-5, with TRBD2 identical over 12 bases. This CDR3 has 15 amino acids. CDR1 is ENHRY and CDR2 is SYGVKD in the germline V gene. The trim removed 5 bases at V and 4 bases at J, leaving 5 bases unmatched. CDR3 in DNA: TGTGCCATCAGTCGACTAGCGGGAGTTGGAGAGACCCAGTACTTC. This gives the protein CAISRLAGVGETQYF.

Concerning this clone itself: The junction differs from germline at one of its ends, possibly a read error. The chain carries TRBV29-1 and TRBJ2-4; weak D call: TRBD2 (5 bases). Germline V CDR1 and CDR2: SQVTM, ANQGSEA. The CDR3 is 12 residues long. The CDR3 DNA sequence: TGCAGTGCCAAAATTGAGGGCACGGTGTTAACTTTC. Amino acids: CSAKIEGTVLTF.

This chain uses TRBV5-6 with TRBJ2-3; D is uncertain. Trimming removed 4 bases from V and 4 bases from J, with 10 bases in between. This CDR3 is built from 13 residues. Germline CDR1 is SGHDT and CDR2 is YYEEEE. The DNA for the CDR3 is TGTGCCAGCAGCCCTGGTGGATCAGATACGCAGTATTTT. Amino acid sequence: CASSPGGSDTQYF.

The V and J genes are TRBV19 and TRBJ1-4; 9 positions match TRBD1. The CDR3 is 15 amino acids. Per germline, CDR1 LNHDA and CDR2 SQIVND (reference sequence). J was trimmed by 4 bases and V by 5 bases; bases with no gene match: 5. The CDR3 sequence: CASSSQGQGNEKLFF. CDR3 sequence (DNA): TGTGCCAGTAGTTCTCAGGGACAGGGTAATGAAAAACTGTTTTTT.